This entry features one T cell receptor (beta chain) sequence. This sample was included in a study of blood T cell repertoires in COVID-19. Study overall: The cDNA or gDNA used as material had been derived from T cells, B-cell-depleted T cells, or PBMCs.

The CDR3 has 13 amino acids. CDR1 GTSNPN and CDR2 SVGIG come from the germline V gene (reference sequence). V gave up 3 bases and J gave up 0 bases, with 8 bases separating them. In the original workflow: Reference gene primers were amplified, and this amplification served to estimate nucleated cell counts. The repertoire was sequenced with immunoSEQ multiplex PCR; TCRdb's copy has only in-frame clones and lacks some. V, J and clone size were drawn from that table, and D and trimming were deduced from the DNA. The sample includes fewer than 130,000 clones, about 88% seen only once; the top ten take under 2.5%.

The sequencing input was peripheral blood. The V and J genes are TRBV30 and TRBJ1-1, with a weak D call TRBD1 (5 bases). This receptor was identified in a human donor in a cohort sampled during active COVID-19. The CDR3 DNA is TGTGCCTGGAGCAGACAGATGAACACTGAAGCTTTCTTT. This codes for CAWSRQMNTEAFF.